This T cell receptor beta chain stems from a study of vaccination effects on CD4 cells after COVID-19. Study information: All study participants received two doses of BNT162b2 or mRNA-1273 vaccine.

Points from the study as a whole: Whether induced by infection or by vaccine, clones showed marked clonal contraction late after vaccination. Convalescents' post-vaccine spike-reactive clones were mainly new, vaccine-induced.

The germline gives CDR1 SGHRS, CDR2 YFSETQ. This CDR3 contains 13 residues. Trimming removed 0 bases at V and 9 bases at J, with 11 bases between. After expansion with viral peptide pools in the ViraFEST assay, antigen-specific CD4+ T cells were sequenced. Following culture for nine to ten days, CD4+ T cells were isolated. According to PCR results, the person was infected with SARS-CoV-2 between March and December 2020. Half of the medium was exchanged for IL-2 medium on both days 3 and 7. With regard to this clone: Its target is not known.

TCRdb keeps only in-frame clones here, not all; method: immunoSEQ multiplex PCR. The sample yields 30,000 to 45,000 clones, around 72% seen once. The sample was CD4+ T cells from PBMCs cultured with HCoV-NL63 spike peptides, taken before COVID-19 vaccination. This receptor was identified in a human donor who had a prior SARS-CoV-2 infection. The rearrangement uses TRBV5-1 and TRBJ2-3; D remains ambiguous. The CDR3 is CASSLALGGTQYF. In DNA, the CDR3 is TGCGCCAGCAGCTTGGCCTTGGGCGGAACGCAGTATTTT. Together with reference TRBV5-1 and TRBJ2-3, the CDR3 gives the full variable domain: KAGVTQTPRYLIKTRGQQVTLSCSPISGHRSVSWYQQTPGQGLQFLFEYFSETQRNKGNFPGRFSGRQFSNSRSEMNVSTLELGDSALYLCASSLALGGTQYFGPGTRLTVL.